A single sample gave rise to the 23 T cell receptor beta chains below, sequenced in a study of blood T cell repertoires in COVID-19. The protocol was immunoSEQ multiplex PCR, while the TCRdb copy is restricted to in-frame clones and leaves out a portion. This sample has about 180,000 clones; around four fifths occur once, and the top ten carry under 3.5%. Sequencing was performed on peripheral blood. The receptors originated from an older woman with acute or convalescent COVID-19.

The genes are TRBV6-1 and TRBJ2-3; D is possibly TRBD2 (6 bases). CDR1 and CDR2 from the germline V gene are MNHNS and SASEGT. The CDR3 contains 18 residues. Between the trimmed V and J ends, which lost 4 bases and 0 bases, there was a span of 20 bases. CDR3 in amino acids: CASSGRGPSGRSTDTQYF. Here the CDR3 DNA reads TGTGCCAGCAGTGGCCGCGGTCCCAGCGGGCGTAGCACAGATACGCAGTATTTT.

The chain joins TRBV5-1 to TRBJ2-1; 9 bases agree with TRBD2. The V segment lost 4 bases and the J segment 0 bases; nucleotides outside the gene matches: 8. Germline values: CDR1 SGHRS, CDR2 YFSETQ. This CDR3 has 17 residues. This CDR3 is CASSLSGGLSSYNEQFF. For the CDR3, the DNA is TGCGCCAGCAGCCTTAGCGGGGGCCTCAGCTCCTACAATGAGCAGTTCTTC.

The rearrangement links TRBV4-1 to TRBJ2-2; 9 bases line up with TRBD2. The V segment lost 5 bases and the J segment 5 bases; nucleotides outside the gene matches: 12. The CDR3 contains 17 residues. Germline V gene data show CDR1 as MGHRA and CDR2 as YSYEKL. In nucleotides, the CDR3 is TGCGCCAGCAGCTTCCGGTTGAGCGGGGGGCCTACCGGGGAGCTGTTTTTT. Amino acid sequence: CASSFRLSGGPTGELFF.

This clone turned up a few times. The gene calls are TRBV4-1 and TRBJ1-4; weak D call: TRBD1 (6 bases). CDR1 is MGHRA and CDR2 is YSYEKL in the germline V gene. This CDR3 comprises 15 residues. V lost 1 base and J lost 1, with 7 bases in between. CDR3 amino acids: CASSQGGRTNEKLFF. CDR3 DNA: TGCGCCAGCAGCCAAGGGGGGCGAACTAATGAAAAACTGTTTTTT.

J is TRBJ2-4 and V is TRBV28, with 8 bases fitting TRBD1. Per germline, CDR1 MDHEN and CDR2 SYDVKM. J was trimmed by 0 bases and V by 5 bases; bases with no gene match: 15. This CDR3 comprises 19 residues. The DNA for the CDR3 is TGTGCCAGCAGTCGAGCATTGGACAGGGCGGGGAGAGCCAAAAACATTCAGTACTTC. It translates to CASSRALDRAGRAKNIQYF. The variable domain in full, with the rest retrieved from reference TRBV28 and TRBJ2-4, is DVKVTQSSRYLVKRTGEKVFLECVQDMDHENMFWYRQDPGLGLRLIYFSYDVKMKEKGDIPEGYSVSREKKERFSLILESASTNQTSMYLCASSRALDRAGRAKNIQYFGAGTRLSVL.

The chain joins TRBV5-1 to TRBJ2-5; the match to TRBD1 covers 8 bases. This CDR3 is built from 13 residues. Trimming took 4 bases from V and 5 from J; bases not matched to a gene: 4. CDR1 is SGHRS, CDR2 YFSETQ, per germline. CDR3 in amino acids: CASSTQGAETQYF. CDR3 coding DNA: TGCGCCAGCAGCACCCAGGGGGCGGAGACCCAGTACTTC.

Comment on this clone: Other DNA sequences in this specimen translate into the identical CDR3. The chain links TRBV11-2 to TRBJ1-2; D unresolved. The CDR3 sequence is 12 residues long. V was pared by 2 bases and J by 4 bases, with 5 bases between. Germline V gene lookup returns CDR1 SGHAT and CDR2 FQNNGV. The CDR3 loop is CASSLNSYGYTF. CDR3 DNA: TGTGCCAGCAGCTTAAACAGCTATGGCTACACCTTC.

This chain joins TRBV5-5 and TRBJ1-1, with TRBD1 matching 10 bases. CDR3 size: 15 residues. The germline V gene has CDR1 SGHKS and CDR2 YYEKEE (reference sequence). The V and J ends lost 4 bases and 3 bases, in that order; junction bases with no gene match: 6. CDR3 coding DNA: TGTGCCAGCAGCCTGGGGACAGGGGAGTACACTGAAGCTTTCTTT. It specifies CASSLGTGEYTEAFF.

This clone occurred once. The chain is built from TRBV30 and TRBJ1-6; D remains unclear. Between the trimmed V and J ends, which lost 1 base and 3 bases, there was a span of 10 bases. CDR1 is GTSNPN, CDR2 SVGIG, per germline (reference sequence). This CDR3 is 15 amino acids long. CDR3 in amino acids: CAWSAAGFYNSPLHF. CDR3 sequence (DNA): TGTGCCTGGAGTGCGGCAGGATTCTATAATTCACCCCTCCACTTT.

This sequence joins TRBV2 and TRBJ2-7; a weak D match, TRBD1 (5 bases). V dropped 0 bases and J dropped 2 bases, with 11 bases sitting between them. Germline V gene lookup returns CDR1 SNHLY and CDR2 FYNNEI. The length of the CDR3 is 15 residues. The CDR3 nucleotides are TGTGCCAGCAGTGAAGCCCAGGGCCTTACCTACGAGCAGTACTTC. It yields the protein CASSEAQGLTYEQYF. The variable domain in full, with the rest retrieved from reference TRBV2 and TRBJ2-7, is EPEVTQTPSHQVTQMGQEVILRCVPISNHLYFYWYRQILGQKVEFLVSFYNNEISEKSEIFDDQFSVERPDGSNFTLKIRSTKLEDSAMYFCASSEAQGLTYEQYFGPGTRLTVT.

CDR3 sequence reads: CASSITGTPVRNTEAFF. Written as DNA, the CDR3 is TGTGCCAGTAGTATTACCGGGACACCTGTGCGGAACACTGAAGCTTTCTTT. This chain joins TRBV19 and TRBJ1-1; D perhaps matches TRBD1 (6 bases). The CDR3 is 17 amino acids. Germline values: CDR1 LNHDA, CDR2 SQIVND (reference sequence). Trimming removed 3 bases at V and 1 base at J, with 18 bases between.

The chain employs TRBV30 and TRBJ1-1, with D possibly matching TRBD1 (5 bases). The CDR3 loop spans 15 amino acids. V shed 3 bases and J shed 0 bases, with 14 bases lying between them. The germline V gene has CDR1 GTSNPN and CDR2 SVGIG (reference sequence). CDR3 in DNA: TGTGCCTGGAGCGAAGGAACAGGTCTGAACACTGAAGCTTTCTTT. It is translated as CAWSEGTGLNTEAFF.

The chain links TRBV3-1 (or the pseudogene TRBV3-2) to TRBJ2-7; 8 bases are a match to TRBD1. The CDR3 runs to 14 residues. Germline-derived CDR1 and CDR2 are LGHDT and YNNKEL (reference sequence). Unmatched junction bases numbered 3, after V lost 5 bases and J lost 0 bases. CDR3 sequence: CASSSGGFSYEQYF. DNA for the CDR3: TGTGCCAGCAGCTCAGGGGGCTTCTCCTACGAGCAGTACTTC.

The chain is built from TRBV19 and TRBJ2-5; D is unresolved. Per the germline V gene, CDR1 is LNHDA and CDR2 is SQIVND (reference sequence). Deletions cut 5 bases from V and 0 bases from J, with 10 bases between. The CDR3 spans 14 residues. The DNA for the CDR3 is TGTGCCAGTAGTGGCCTCGGGTACCAAGAGACCCAGTACTTC. The encoded protein is CASSGLGYQETQYF. The full variable domain, rest sourced from reference TRBV19 and TRBJ2-5, is DGGITQSPKYLFRKEGQNVTLSCEQNLNHDAMYWYRQDPGQGLRLIYYSQIVNDFQKGDIAEGYSVSREKKESFPLTVTSAQKNPTAFYLCASSGLGYQETQYFGPGTRLLVL.

This rearrangement joins TRBV6-6 to TRBJ2-5; perhaps TRBD1 as D (6 bases). The CDR3 totals 12 residues. V was shortened by 8 bases and J by 2 bases, with 9 bases between the two germline ends. Germline V gene sequence: CDR1 MNHNY, CDR2 SVGAGI (reference sequence). CDR3 in amino acids: CASEGVQETQYF. CDR3 DNA sequence: TGTGCCAGCGAGGGGGTACAAGAGACCCAGTACTTC.

The rearrangement joins TRBV7-2 to TRBJ1-4; 9 bases are a match to TRBD1. Germline V gives CDR1 SGHTA, CDR2 FQGNSA. CDR3 length equals 14 residues. The ends lost 5 bases at V and 4 bases at J; junction bases unmatched: 2. This chain's CDR3 is CASSLTGGNEKLFF. The CDR3 DNA reads TGTGCCAGCAGCCTGACAGGGGGTAATGAAAAACTGTTTTTT.

This clone was seen many times. The chain combines TRBV19 with TRBJ2-7; D not certain. The ends were cut back, 0 bases at V and 2 bases at J, with 8 bases in the middle. The CDR3 runs to 14 residues. Germline lookup yields CDR1 LNHDA and CDR2 SQIVND (reference sequence). The CDR3 nucleotides are TGTGCCAGTAGTATAGACGGTCGGGCCTACGAGCAGTACTTC. Its protein product is CASSIDGRAYEQYF.

A remark on this clone: One end of the junction varies from germline; a read error may be responsible. The V call is TRBV7-7, the J call TRBJ2-5; D unclear. Germline V gives CDR1 SSHAT, CDR2 FNYEAQ (reference sequence). The CDR3 runs to 15 residues. CDR3 DNA: TGTGCTAGCAGCCCGGGTCCATTGGGTCAAGAGACCCAGTACTTC. It encodes CASSPGPLGQETQYF. The whole variable domain, remainder taken from reference TRBV7-7 and TRBJ2-5, is GAGVSQSPRYKVTKRGQDVTLRCDPISSHATLYWYQQALGQGPEFLTYFNYEAQPDKSGLPSDRFSAERPEGSISTLTIQRTEQRDSAMYRCASSPGPLGQETQYFGPGTRLLVL.

The J gene is TRBJ2-4, the V gene TRBV2, with TRBD2 matching over 8 bases. The germline V gene encodes CDR1 SNHLY and CDR2 FYNNEI. V was pared by 7 bases and J by 0 bases, with 8 bases of the junction left unmatched. The CDR3 contains 16 residues. CDR3 in amino acids: CASTPGGILAKNIQYF. For the CDR3, the DNA is TGTGCCAGCACCCCGGGGGGGATACTAGCCAAAAACATTCAGTACTTC.

V is TRBV7-3 and J is TRBJ1-2, with 8 bases that match TRBD1. CDR1 is SGHTA, CDR2 FQGTGA, per germline. J lost 2 bases, V lost 0 bases, and 11 bases had no gene match. The CDR3 spans 18 residues. The CDR3 here is CASSLTGAPGGQNYGYTF. CDR3 in DNA: TGTGCCAGCAGCTTAACAGGGGCCCCAGGGGGCCAGAACTATGGCTACACCTTC.

The chain carries TRBV27 and TRBJ2-5; 10 bases are a match to TRBD2. Unmatched junction bases numbered 4, after V lost 4 bases and J lost 5 bases. Germline CDR1 MNHEY, CDR2 SMNVEV (reference sequence). This CDR3 comprises 14 residues. CDR3 coding DNA: TGTGCCAGCAGTTCCCAGACTAGCGGGGAGACCCAGTACTTC. Translating it yields CASSSQTSGETQYF.

The chain combines TRBV3-1 (or the pseudogene TRBV3-2) with TRBJ2-3, with a possible D match to TRBD1 (5 bases). CDR3 size: 12 residues. The germline V gene has CDR1 LGHDT and CDR2 YNNKEL (reference sequence). Trimming took off 4 bases at V and 6 bases at J, with 8 bases between the two ends. The CDR3 loop is CASSLGADTQYF. DNA for the CDR3: TGTGCCAGCAGCCTTGGGGCGGATACGCAGTATTTT.

V usage is TRBV19 and J usage is TRBJ2-4; 9 bases fit TRBD1. The V gene's germline CDR1 is LNHDA and CDR2 SQIVND (reference sequence). The CDR3 extends over 17 amino acids. Trimming cost V 10 bases and J 0 bases; bases outside gene matches: 13. Here the CDR3 reads CATAGTGTTLAKNIQYF. The DNA for the CDR3 is TGTGCCACGGCCGGGACAGGGACAACTCTAGCCAAAAACATTCAGTACTTC.